This TCR beta chain appears in the sequencing data of a study of blood T cell dynamics during melanoma immunotherapy. The CDR3 sequence is 14 residues long. CDR1 is SGHRS, CDR2 YFSETQ, per germline. Data came from immunoSEQ multiplex PCR; TCRdb stores just in-frame clones and leaves some out. The table records a few thousand clones, about nine tenths of them present only once. Noted time point: week 3, after first cycle of checkpoint inhibitor. The sequences come from blood, collected from a patient treated with checkpoint blockade. The gene calls are TRBV5-1 and TRBJ2-5, with D perhaps TRBD1 (5 bases). The J call may be incorrect, as the DNA end agrees better with TRBJ2-7. The sequence was obtained from a human donor with melanoma. The DNA for the CDR3 is TGCGCCAGCAGCTTGGTGGACACACAGGACGAGCAGTACTTC. This encodes CASSLVDTQDEQYF.